This T cell receptor (beta chain) was captured by sequencing in a study of naive and memory T cell subsets. This clonotype was counted many times. The antigen is unknown. Broader study findings: In naive cells, over 85% of TCR sequences were seen only once. Naive repertoires, especially CD8, held a few larger clonotypes, possibly memory cells re-expressing CD45RA.

Germline V CDR1 and CDR2: LNHDA, SQIVND (reference sequence). The CDR3 length is 14 residues. V lost 3 bases and J 2 bases, leaving 10 bases between the germline ends. Both TRBC1 and TRBC2 were covered by a beta constant-region primer of two equimolar oligonucleotides. Ligated cDNA was amplified by four rounds of PCR with nested alpha and beta constant-region primers and SP2. TCRdb recomputed calls from the UMI-ligation and nested PCR reads with MiXCR, one row per CDR3 protein. The sample yields 130,000 to 150,000 distinct CDR3 sequences, approximately 22% seen once. The receptor comes from a human donor in good health. The rearrangement links TRBV19 to TRBJ2-5, with D possibly TRBD2 on 5 matching bases. What was sequenced was naive CD4+ T cells from blood. The DNA of the CDR3 is TGTGCCAGTAGTATTGGAGCGGTTCAAGAGACCCAGTACTTC. Residues: CASSIGAVQETQYF. Supplemented by reference TRBV19 and TRBJ2-5, the full variable domain reads DGGITQSPKYLFRKEGQNVTLSCEQNLNHDAMYWYRQDPGQGLRLIYYSQIVNDFQKGDIAEGYSVSREKKESFPLTVTSAQKNPTAFYLCASSIGAVQETQYFGPGTRLLVL.